This T cell receptor beta chain was sequenced during a study of PD-1 blockade in classical Hodgkin lymphoma. Using immunoSEQ multiplex PCR, the repertoire was profiled, and TCRdb retains in-frame clones only, with some absent. The profile shows 14,000 to 15,000 clones, around 80% of them singletons. Brentuximab vedotin exposure varied among the patients, all of whom had relapsed after autologous stem cell transplantation. Patients had relapsed/refractory classical Hodgkin lymphoma with complete response, partial response or progressive disease as best response. Remarks on this clone: Sequence at one end of the junction differs from germline and may be a read error.

CDR3 length: 16 amino acids. The germline gives CDR1 SQVTM, CDR2 ANQGSEA. The chain is built from TRBV29-1 and TRBJ2-1; 11 nucleotides agree with TRBD1. Sample: peripheral blood mononuclear cells (PBMCs), taken before the second cycle of nivolumab. This clonotype was sampled from a human donor with classical Hodgkin lymphoma. CDR3 region: CNVEGRDRGNLQEQFF. CDR3 bases: TGCAACGTTGAAGGCCGGGACAGGGGGAACCTACAAGAGCAGTTCTTC.